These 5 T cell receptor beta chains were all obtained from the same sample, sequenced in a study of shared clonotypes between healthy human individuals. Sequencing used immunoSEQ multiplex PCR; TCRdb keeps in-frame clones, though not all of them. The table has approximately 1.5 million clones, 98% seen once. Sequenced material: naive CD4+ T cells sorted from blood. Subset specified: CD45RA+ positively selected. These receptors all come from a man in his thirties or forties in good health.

This CDR3 reads CASSTTKQGYEQYF. DNA of the CDR3: TGTGCCAGCAGCACTACAAAACAGGGTTACGAGCAGTACTTC. The chain couples TRBV5-5 to TRBJ2-7; tentatively, D is TRBD1 (6 bases). V was trimmed by 4 bases and J by 4 bases, leaving 15 bases between them. This CDR3 has 14 residues. CDR1 and CDR2 from the germline V gene are SGHKS and YYEKEE (reference sequence). Complete variable domain (other parts from reference TRBV5-5 and TRBJ2-7): DAGVTQSPTHLIKTRGQQVTLRCSPISGHKSVSWYQQVLGQGPQFIFQYYEKEERGRGNFPDRFSARQFPNYSSELNVNALLLGDSALYLCASSTTKQGYEQYFGPGTRLTVT.

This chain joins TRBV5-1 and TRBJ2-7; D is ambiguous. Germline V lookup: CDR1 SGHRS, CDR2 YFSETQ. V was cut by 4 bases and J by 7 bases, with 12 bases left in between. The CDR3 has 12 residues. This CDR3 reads CASSPGVREQYF. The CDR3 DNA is TGCGCCAGCAGCCCCGGAGTGAGGGAGCAGTACTTC.

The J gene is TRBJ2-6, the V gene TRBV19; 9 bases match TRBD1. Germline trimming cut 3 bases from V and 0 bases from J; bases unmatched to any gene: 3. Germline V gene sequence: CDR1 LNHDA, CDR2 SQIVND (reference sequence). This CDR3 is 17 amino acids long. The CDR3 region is CASSMRDRVSGANVLTF. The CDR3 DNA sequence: TGTGCCAGTAGTATGAGGGACAGGGTCTCTGGGGCCAACGTCCTGACTTTC. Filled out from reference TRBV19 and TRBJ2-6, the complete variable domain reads DGGITQSPKYLFRKEGQNVTLSCEQNLNHDAMYWYRQDPGQGLRLIYYSQIVNDFQKGDIAEGYSVSREKKESFPLTVTSAQKNPTAFYLCASSMRDRVSGANVLTFGAGSRLTVL.

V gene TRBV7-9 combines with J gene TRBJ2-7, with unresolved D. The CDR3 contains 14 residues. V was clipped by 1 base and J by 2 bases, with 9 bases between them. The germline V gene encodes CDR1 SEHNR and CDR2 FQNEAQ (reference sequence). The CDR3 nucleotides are TGTGCCAGCAGCTTAGGGGCAGAAACCTACGAGCAGTACTTC. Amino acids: CASSLGAETYEQYF.

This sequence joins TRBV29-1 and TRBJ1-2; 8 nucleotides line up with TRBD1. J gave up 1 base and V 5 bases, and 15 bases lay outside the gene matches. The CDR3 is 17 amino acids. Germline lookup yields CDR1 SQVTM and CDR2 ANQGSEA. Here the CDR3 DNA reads TGCAGCGTTAATAACCTTGGACAGGGTCTTAATAACTATGGCTACACCTTC. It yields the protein CSVNNLGQGLNNYGYTF.